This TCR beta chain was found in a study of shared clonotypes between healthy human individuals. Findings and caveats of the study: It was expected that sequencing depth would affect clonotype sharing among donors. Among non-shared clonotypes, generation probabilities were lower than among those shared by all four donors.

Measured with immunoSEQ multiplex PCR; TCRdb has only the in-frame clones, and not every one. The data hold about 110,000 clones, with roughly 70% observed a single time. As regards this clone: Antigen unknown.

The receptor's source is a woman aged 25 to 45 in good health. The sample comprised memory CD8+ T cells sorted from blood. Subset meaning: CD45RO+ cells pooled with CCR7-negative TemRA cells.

The CDR3 DNA is TGTGCCAGCAGTCCCGGGACTCTCTACGAGCAGTACTTC. As protein: CASSPGTLYEQYF. V usage is TRBV6-5 and J usage is TRBJ2-5, with a tentative D call TRBD2 (6 bases). The J call could be wrong; TRBJ2-7 is a better fit for the DNA end. The length of the CDR3 is 13 residues. The germline gives CDR1 MNHEY, CDR2 SVGAGI.